The following is a T cell receptor (beta chain) sequence with its context. Its antigen is unidentified. These data belong to a study of cytomegalovirus exposure and HLA in healthy donors. The PCR made use of 60 Vbeta and 13 Jbeta primers. Using immunoSEQ multiplex PCR, the repertoire was profiled, and TCRdb retains in-frame clones only, with some absent. This table holds a few hundred thousand clones, around 77% found once. Study-wide results and caveats: Researchers catalogued about 160 TCR beta chains as cytomegalovirus-associated. The likely explanation for a cluster of highly shared sequence variants was sequencing artifact.

The CDR3 loop spans 13 amino acids. Germline V gives CDR1 SQVTM, CDR2 ANQGSEA. Trimming pared 7 bases from V and 9 bases from J, leaving 16 bases between. Input material: PBMCs. The chain carries TRBV29-1 and TRBJ1-6, with TRBD1 as a possible D gene (5 bases). The TCR sequence derives from a woman in her twenties or thirties in good health and CMV-seronegative. The CDR3 reads CSALTEMGSPLHF. The CDR3 coding sequence is TGCAGCGCATTGACAGAGATGGGTTCACCCCTCCACTTT.